This T cell receptor (beta chain) was observed in a study of T cells after yellow fever vaccination. Background on the study: Fractions of limited cellularity were prepared by means of SMART-Seq v4 Ultra Low Input. Study observations and caveats: Among primary-vaccination clones, most reappeared after the booster, at around 97% for CD4 and roughly 88% for CD8. Weaker overall, the secondary response nonetheless peaked faster (day 5 versus 15).

TCRdb re-called the 5' RACE reads through MiXCR, storing one row per CDR3 protein. The sample shows some 400,000 distinct CDR3 sequences, 6.2% of them seen only once. This clonotype was recorded a few times. What it recognizes is unknown. CDR1 is LNHDA and CDR2 is SQIVND in the germline V gene (reference sequence). V trimming: 9 bases; J trimming: 4 bases; junction bases outside the gene matches: 5. This CDR3 is built from 12 residues. This specimen consisted of PBMCs, obtained 5 days after the yellow fever booster vaccination. V is TRBV19 and J is TRBJ2-7, with 8 bases aligning to TRBD1. The TCR sequence derives from a man aged 25 to 40 who received the YFV17D yellow fever vaccine. Here the CDR3 DNA reads TGTGCCAGCGGACAGGGAGTATACGAGCAGTACTTC. This translates into CASGQGVYEQYF.